A selection of T cell receptor beta chains follows, all from one sample in a study of cytomegalovirus exposure and HLA in healthy donors. Only in-frame clones appear in the TCRdb table, and some are missing; sequencing was by immunoSEQ multiplex PCR. The repertoire has roughly 180,000 clones, about 78% of them found once; the top ten carry roughly 13%. Sequencing used PBMCs. Receptor source: a woman aged 45-60 years in good health and CMV-seropositive. Both conserved end residues are part of each CDR3. A D gene is named only where the DNA matches it firmly. Size is stated for part of the rows, as once, few or many counts, or as a class when the clone is expanded.

. TRBJ2-7 TRBV5-1 TRBD1 CASSQKTGTVYEQYF TGCGCCAGCAGCCAGAAGACCGGGACAGTCTACGAGCAGTACTTC
. TRBJ2-7 TRBV10-3 TRBD1 CAISERGQVRLLQYF TGTGCCATCAGTGAGAGGGGGCAGGTACGCCTGTTGCAGTACTTC
. TRBJ2-3 TRBV7-3 TRBD1 CASRGQGEQYF TGTGCCAGCAGAGGACAGGGCGAACAGTATTTT
. TRBJ1-6 TRBV6-1 TRBD1 CASSDRGGGVSPLHF TGTGCCAGCAGCGACAGGGGAGGAGGGGTTTCACCCCTCCACTTT
once TRBJ2-1 TRBV7-3 TRBD2 CASSVSSGGLNEQFF TGTGCCAGCAGCGTATCTAGCGGGGGGCTCAATGAGCAGTTCTTC
. TRBJ2-7 TRBV5-1 TRBD2 CASSPGTSVSYEQYF TGCGCCAGCAGCCCCGGGACTAGCGTTTCCTACGAGCAGTACTTC
. TRBJ1-1 TRBV29-1 . CSVEWPSTEAFF TGCAGCGTTGAATGGCCATCCACTGAAGCTTTCTTT
. TRBJ2-3 TRBV30 . CAWSLGGGRSGDTQYF TGTGCCTGGAGTCTAGGCGGGGGCCGGTCAGGAGATACGCAGTATTTT
. TRBJ2-1 TRBV7-9 TRBD1 CASSLVRSGTGLYNEQFF TGTGCCAGCAGCTTAGTCCGTTCCGGGACAGGACTTTACAATGAGCAGTTCTTC
. TRBJ2-1 TRBV5-6 TRBD1 CASGRDRVNNEQFF TGTGCCAGCGGAAGGGACAGGGTCAACAATGAGCAGTTCTTC
. TRBJ2-7 TRBV11-2 . CASSKGQSYEQYF TGTGCCAGCAGCAAGGGGCAGAGCTACGAGCAGTACTTC
. TRBJ2-1 TRBV5-1 TRBD2 CASSLVGVAGEFGEQFF TGCGCCAGCAGCTTGGTCGGGGTAGCGGGGGAGTTCGGTGAGCAGTTCTTC
once TRBJ1-1 TRBV11-3 . CASSLIRGEWVTEAFF TGTGCCAGCAGCTTGATTCGGGGGGAATGGGTCACTGAAGCTTTCTTT
. TRBJ2-3 TRBV2 TRBD1 CASSPLGQSTDTQYF TGTGCCAGCAGTCCTTTGGGACAGAGCACAGATACGCAGTATTTT
. TRBJ1-6 TRBV2 TRBD1 CASSEGGTGRFLPLHF TGTGCCAGCAGTGAAGGAGGGACAGGCCGCTTTTTACCCCTCCACTTT
. TRBJ2-3 TRBV18 . CASSPAAGAFSSTDTQYF TGTGCCAGCTCACCCGCCGCGGGGGCCTTTTCTAGCACAGATACGCAGTATTTT
. TRBJ2-3 TRBV5-4 TRBD2 CASSLASSGGYSTDTQYF TGTGCCAGCAGCTTGGCCTCTAGCGGGGGGTATAGCACAGATACGCAGTATTTT
once TRBJ2-3 TRBV5-4 . CASSSITDTQYF TGTGCCAGCAGCTCCATCACAGATACGCAGTATTTT
. TRBJ2-1 TRBV7-7 TRBD1 CASSLEGASYNEQFF TGTGCTAGCAGCTTAGAGGGGGCCTCCTACAATGAGCAGTTCTTC
. TRBJ2-2 TRBV6-4 TRBD1 CAGPGTDHTGELFF TGTGCCGGTCCCGGGACAGACCACACCGGGGAGCTGTTTTTT
. TRBJ2-3 TRBV9 TRBD2 CASSPLGQGLAGGDTQYF TGTGCCAGCAGCCCATTAGGCCAGGGACTAGCGGGGGGAGATACGCAGTATTTT
once TRBJ2-6 TRBV19 TRBD1 CASSIGGQRLTF TGTGCCAGTAGTATAGGGGGACAGCGCCTGACTTTC
. TRBJ1-4 TRBV7-4 . CASSLAHSLNEKLFF TGTGCCAGCAGCTTAGCTCACAGCCTAAATGAAAAACTGTTTTTT
. TRBJ2-1 TRBV13 . CASSLGRRVSYNEQFF TGTGCCAGCAGCTTAGGCCGCAGGGTTTCCTACAATGAGCAGTTCTTC
. TRBJ2-1 TRBV5-6 . CASSFGRGPKQFF TGTGCCAGCAGCTTCGGGAGGGGGCCAAAGCAGTTCTTC
few TRBJ2-7 TRBV30 TRBD1 CAWSPWTGSYEQYF TGTGCCTGGAGTCCTTGGACAGGCTCCTACGAGCAGTACTTC
. TRBJ2-5 TRBV9 . CASSVAGGETQYF TGTGCCAGCAGCGTAGCTGGAGGCGAGACCCAGTACTTC
. TRBJ2-7 TRBV27 TRBD1 CASSMLQGAQYEQYF TGTGCCAGCAGTATGCTACAGGGGGCGCAGTACGAGCAGTACTTC
few TRBJ2-5 TRBV6-5 TRBD2 CASSFTTSGGAETQYF TGTGCCAGCAGTTTCACGACTAGCGGGGGGGCGGAGACCCAGTACTTC
. TRBJ2-2 TRBV4-2 TRBD2 CASSQVGGAGELFF TGTGCCAGCAGCCAAGTCGGGGGGGCTGGGGAGCTGTTTTTT
. TRBJ1-2 TRBV6-5 . CASRPAPGYGYTF TGTGCCAGCAGACCGGCCCCGGGCTATGGCTACACCTTC
few TRBJ1-1 TRBV7-7 . CASSLGEGTEAFF TGTGCCAGCAGCTTAGGAGAGGGAACCGAAGCTTTCTTT
. TRBJ1-6 TRBV27 . CASSLFPMEPGYSYNSPLHF TGTGCCAGCAGTTTATTCCCTATGGAACCAGGTTACTCCTATAATTCACCCCTCCACTTT
. TRBJ2-5 TRBV6-1 . CASSDGNRPVAETQYF TGTGCCAGCAGTGACGGAAACAGGCCAGTTGCAGAGACCCAGTACTTC
. TRBJ1-2 TRBV27 . CASSWLSGAGYTF TGTGCCAGCAGTTGGCTTTCGGGAGCTGGCTACACCTTC
. TRBJ2-1 TRBV11-2 . CASSLGAPEQFF TGTGCCAGCAGCTTAGGGGCTCCTGAGCAGTTCTTC
. TRBJ2-7 TRBV5-3 TRBD1 CARRAGTGNEQYF TGTGCCAGAAGGGCCGGGACAGGGAACGAGCAGTACTTC
. TRBJ2-7 TRBV12-1 . CANFKRTGGHEQYF TGTGCCAATTTCAAGAGGACAGGGGGCCACGAGCAGTACTTC
. TRBJ2-7 TRBV6-1 . CASRWVDTPYEQYF TGTGCCAGCAGATGGGTCGACACACCCTACGAGCAGTACTTC
. TRBJ2-3 TRBV2 . CASSEFGSGTDTQYF TGTGCCAGCAGTGAATTCGGGTCTGGTACAGATACGCAGTATTTT
. TRBJ1-5 TRBV18 TRBD1 CASSPQQGNQPQHF TGTGCCAGCTCACCCCAACAGGGGAATCAGCCCCAGCATTTT